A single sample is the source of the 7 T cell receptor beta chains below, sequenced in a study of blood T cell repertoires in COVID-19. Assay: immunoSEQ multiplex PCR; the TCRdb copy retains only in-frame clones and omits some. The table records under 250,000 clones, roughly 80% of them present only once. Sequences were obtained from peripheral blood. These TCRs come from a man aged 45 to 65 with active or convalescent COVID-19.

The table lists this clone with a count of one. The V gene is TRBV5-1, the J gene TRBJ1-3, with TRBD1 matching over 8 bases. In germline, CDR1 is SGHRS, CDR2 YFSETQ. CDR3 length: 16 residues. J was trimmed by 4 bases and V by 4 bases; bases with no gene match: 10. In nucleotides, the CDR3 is TGCGCCAGCAGCCCCGGGGACAGGTTCGCAGGAAACACCATATATTTT. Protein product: CASSPGDRFAGNTIYF.

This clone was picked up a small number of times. CDR3 bases: TGCGCCAGCAGCTTTGGGACGGGAGCTAACTATGGCTACACCTTC. This encodes CASSFGTGANYGYTF. The chain couples TRBV5-1 to TRBJ1-2; TRBD1 is a possible D gene (5 bases). The germline V gene encodes CDR1 SGHRS and CDR2 YFSETQ. The V and J ends lost 2 bases and 0 bases respectively, with 11 bases between them. The length of the CDR3 is 15 residues. Drawing the rest from reference TRBV5-1 and TRBJ1-2, the complete variable domain is KAGVTQTPRYLIKTRGQQVTLSCSPISGHRSVSWYQQTPGQGLQFLFEYFSETQRNKGNFPGRFSGRQFSNSRSEMNVSTLELGDSALYLCASSFGTGANYGYTFGSGTRLTVV.

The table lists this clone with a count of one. Here the CDR3 DNA reads TGTGCCAGCAGCCCAGGGTCTAGCTATGGCTACACCTTC. It codes for CASSPGSSYGYTF. The chain uses TRBV6-5 and TRBJ1-2; a weak D match, TRBD1 (5 bases). The CDR3 covers 13 residues. V gave up 6 bases and J gave up 4 bases, with 12 bases separating them. CDR1 MNHEY and CDR2 SVGAGI come from the germline V gene.

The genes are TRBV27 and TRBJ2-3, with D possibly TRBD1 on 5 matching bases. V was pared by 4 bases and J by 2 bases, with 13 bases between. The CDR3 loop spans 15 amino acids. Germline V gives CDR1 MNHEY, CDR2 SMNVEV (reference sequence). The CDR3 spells CASSSPHGATDTQYF. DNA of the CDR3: TGTGCCAGCAGTTCCCCACATGGGGCCACAGATACGCAGTATTTT.

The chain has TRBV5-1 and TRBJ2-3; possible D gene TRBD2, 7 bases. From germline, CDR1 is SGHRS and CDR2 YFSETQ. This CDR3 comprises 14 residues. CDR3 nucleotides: TGCGCTTCCCAGAAGGGGGGGAGCACAGATACGCAGTATTTT. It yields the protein CASQKGGSTDTQYF.

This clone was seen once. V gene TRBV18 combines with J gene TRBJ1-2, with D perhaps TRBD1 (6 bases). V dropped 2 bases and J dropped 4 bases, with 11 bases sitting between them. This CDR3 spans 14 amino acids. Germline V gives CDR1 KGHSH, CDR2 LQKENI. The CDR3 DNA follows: TGTGCCAGCTCACCAAGCAGGGGTAGCTATGGCTACACCTTC. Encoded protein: CASSPSRGSYGYTF. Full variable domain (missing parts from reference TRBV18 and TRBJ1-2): NAGVMQNPRHLVRRRGQEARLRCSPMKGHSHVYWYRQLPEEGLKFMVYLQKENIIDESGMPKERFSAEFPKEGPSILRIQQVVRGDSAAYFCASSPSRGSYGYTFGSGTRLTVV.

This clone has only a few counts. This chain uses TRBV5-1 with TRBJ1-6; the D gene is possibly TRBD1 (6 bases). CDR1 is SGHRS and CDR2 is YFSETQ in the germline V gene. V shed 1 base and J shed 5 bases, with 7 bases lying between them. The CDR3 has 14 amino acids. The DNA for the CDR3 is TGCGCCAGCAGCTTGAGACAGGATAATTCACCCCTCCACTTT. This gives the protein CASSLRQDNSPLHF.